These 25 T cell receptor beta chains were sequenced from one sample in a study of cytotoxic CD8 clonotypes in ibrutinib-treated CLL. Some clones are missing from TCRdb's copy, which holds only in-frame ones; the method was immunoSEQ multiplex PCR. The sample contains 110,000 to 150,000 clones, approximately 90% of which appear only once. The sample consisted of PBMCs, taken after 12 months of ibrutinib treatment. Every receptor here comes from a human donor with chronic lymphocytic leukemia.

The chain carries TRBV11-3 and TRBJ2-2; perhaps TRBD1 as D (5 bases). Germline values: CDR1 SGHNT, CDR2 YENEEA. V was trimmed by 5 bases and J by 7 bases, leaving 11 bases between them. This CDR3 has 13 residues. CDR3 in amino acids: CASSPQGHGELFF. CDR3 sequence (DNA): TGTGCCAGCAGCCCTCAGGGCCACGGGGAGCTGTTTTTT.

V usage is TRBV7-3 and J usage is TRBJ2-3; no firm D call. This CDR3 has 12 residues. Germline V gene lookup returns CDR1 SGHTA and CDR2 FQGTGA. With 5 bases removed from V and 3 bases from J, the gap between germline ends came to 6 bases. Written as DNA, the CDR3 is TGTGCCAGCAGCCCGAGTACAGATACGCAGTATTTT. This translates into CASSPSTDTQYF.

The rearrangement joins TRBV9 to TRBJ2-1; D might be TRBD2 (6 bases). The CDR3 covers 17 residues. Trimming cost V 2 bases and J 0 bases, with 15 bases left between them. Germline assignment: CDR1 SGDLS and CDR2 YYNGEE. The CDR3 DNA reads as TGTGCCAGCAGCGTTTGGTCTAGCGAGACCTCCTACAATGAGCAGTTCTTC. It encodes CASSVWSSETSYNEQFF. Using reference TRBV9 and TRBJ2-1 for the parts outside the CDR3, the full variable domain is DSGVTQTPKHLITATGQRVTLRCSPRSGDLSVYWYQQSLDQGLQFLIQYYNGEERAKGNILERFSAQQFPDLHSELNLSSLELGDSALYFCASSVWSSETSYNEQFFGPGTRLTVL.

This clone was counted once. The chain combines TRBV12-5 with TRBJ2-3; TRBD2 agrees at 9 bases. The CDR3 sequence is 16 residues long. V lost 1 base to trimming and J lost 5 bases; unmatched junction nucleotides: 7. Germline CDR1 is LGHNT and CDR2 is FRNRAP. The CDR3, as DNA: TGTGCTAGTGGTTTGGGGACTAGCGCTACGGTAGATACGCAGTATTTT. Protein sequence: CASGLGTSATVDTQYF.

The chain couples TRBV11-1 to TRBJ2-1, with D hard to call. This CDR3 region has 12 residues. Trimming pared 1 base from V and 4 bases from J, leaving 2 bases between. CDR1 is SGHAT and CDR2 is FQDESV in the germline V gene (reference sequence). As DNA, the CDR3 is TGTGCCAGCAGCTTAGGGTACAATGAGCAGTTCTTC. Protein product: CASSLGYNEQFF.

This clone has more than one count but fewer than ten. This rearrangement joins TRBV9 to TRBJ1-2, with TRBD1 as a possible D gene (5 bases). This CDR3 is built from 13 residues. V lost 4 bases to trimming and J lost 8 bases, with 15 bases between them. Germline loops: CDR1 SGDLS, CDR2 YYNGEE. The CDR3 is CASSQSRVYGYTF. In nucleotides, the CDR3 is TGTGCCAGCAGCCAAAGCAGGGTTTACGGCTACACCTTC.

The chain uses TRBV21-1 and TRBJ1-5; TRBD1 is taken as the D call from the table, unchecked against the DNA. TRBV21-1 constitutes a pseudogene. This CDR3 is built from 20 residues. The CDR3 sequence: CASNDRENPGPRYSNQPQHF. CDR3 DNA sequence: TGTGCCAGCAACGACAGGGAGAATCCCGGGCCCCGCTATAGCAATCAGCCCCAGCATTTT.

The gene calls are TRBV7-9 and TRBJ1-5, with 7 bases matching TRBD1. After removal of 1 base from V and 3 bases from J, the junction contained 3 bases not matched to a gene. The length of the CDR3 is 15 residues. The germline CDR1 and CDR2 sequences are SEHNR and FQNEAQ (reference sequence). For the CDR3, the DNA is TGTGCCAGCAGCTTAGAGGGACAGTTCAATCAGCCCCAGCATTTT. Translation: CASSLEGQFNQPQHF. The full variable domain, completed using reference TRBV7-9 and TRBJ1-5, is DTGVSQNPRHKITKRGQNVTFRCDPISEHNRLYWYRQTLGQGPEFLTYFQNEAQLEKSRLLSDRFSAERPKGSFSTLEIQRTEQGDSAMYLCASSLEGQFNQPQHFGDGTRLSIL.

The CDR3 DNA reads TGTGCCAGCAGTTTAGACACGCCTGGAGGAGAGACCCAGTACTTC. Residues: CASSLDTPGGETQYF. The V call is TRBV6-6, the J call TRBJ2-5; D might be TRBD2 (5 bases). The CDR3 runs to 15 residues. Trimming cost V 4 bases and J 4 bases, with 16 bases left between them. Per germline, CDR1 MNHNY and CDR2 SVGAGI (reference sequence).

This rearrangement joins TRBV15 to TRBJ2-7; D perhaps matches TRBD2 (7 bases). This CDR3 is built from 14 residues. V shed 9 bases and J shed 6 bases, with 21 bases lying between them. From germline, CDR1 is LNHNV and CDR2 YYDKDF (reference sequence). The CDR3 here is CATRVGGQSFEQYF. The CDR3 bases are TGTGCCACAAGAGTCGGGGGGCAATCTTTCGAGCAGTACTTC.

J is TRBJ1-2 and V is TRBV5-4; 7 nucleotides match TRBD1. With V trimmed by 3 bases and J by 7 bases, 15 bases remained unmatched. The CDR3 is 16 residues long. CDR1 and CDR2 from the germline V gene are SGHNT and YYREEE (reference sequence). This CDR3 reads CASSSPLQGRLAGYTF. The CDR3 DNA sequence: TGTGCCAGCAGCTCACCTCTACAGGGGAGGTTGGCTGGCTACACCTTC.

Details on this clone: A junction boundary mismatches the germline segment, possibly from a read error. The chain links TRBV19 to TRBJ2-3; TRBD2 is a possible D gene (6 bases). The CDR3 runs 15 residues. Germline CDR1 and CDR2: LNHDA and SQIVND (reference sequence). As DNA, the CDR3 is TGTGCCAGTAGCATAGACACCGGGGGTGCAGATACGCAGTATTTT. Protein: CASSIDTGGADTQYF.

The chain employs TRBV27 and TRBJ2-1, with D possibly matching TRBD2 (6 bases). There are 16 residues in the CDR3. The germline CDR1 and CDR2 sequences are MNHEY and SMNVEV (reference sequence). The ends were cut back, 5 bases at V and 3 bases at J, with 17 bases in the middle. The CDR3: CASSPQRLEGYNEQFF. The CDR3 region has the DNA TGTGCCAGCAGTCCTCAACGACTAGAGGGCTACAATGAGCAGTTCTTC.

This rearrangement joins TRBV4-3 to TRBJ2-7; D gene unclear. There are 14 residues in the CDR3. Deletions cut 0 bases from V and 3 bases from J, with 9 bases between. Germline values: CDR1 LGHNA, CDR2 YSLEER. CDR3 amino acids: CASSQDLGSYEQYF. As DNA, the CDR3 is TGCGCCAGCAGCCAAGATCTGGGCAGCTACGAGCAGTACTTC.

As regards this clone: Sequence at one end of the junction differs from germline and may be a read error. V gene TRBV7-7 combines with J gene TRBJ2-5; D may be TRBD2 (6 bases). The CDR3 contains 17 residues. CDR1 and CDR2 from the germline V gene are SSHAT and FNYEAQ (reference sequence). The CDR3 region has the DNA TGTGCTAGCAGCTTAAAGGGCCCTCTAACTAGCCTGGAGACCCAGTACTTC. This sequence encodes CASSLKGPLTSLETQYF.

The chain recombines TRBV7-2 with TRBJ2-7, with 7 bases matching TRBD1. V shed 3 bases and J 3 bases; nucleotides not matched to a gene: 5. This CDR3 has 14 amino acids. CDR1 is SGHTA and CDR2 is FQGNSA in the germline V gene. The CDR3 nucleotides read TGTGCCAGCAGCTTGACGGGACAGAACTACGAGCAGTACTTC. Translating gives CASSLTGQNYEQYF. The full variable domain, completed using reference TRBV7-2 and TRBJ2-7, is GAGVSQSPSNKVTEKGKDVELRCDPISGHTALYWYRQSLGQGLEFLIYFQGNSAPDKSGLPSDRFSAERTGGSVSTLTIQRTQQEDSAVYLCASSLTGQNYEQYFGPGTRLTVT.

CDR3 coding DNA: TGTGCCAGTACGACAGTCATGAACACTGAAGCTTTCTTT. Encoded protein: CASTTVMNTEAFF. The chain is built from TRBV19 and TRBJ1-1, with D perhaps TRBD1 (5 bases). V was cut by 7 bases and J by 0 bases, with 9 bases left in between. The CDR3 loop spans 13 amino acids. CDR1 and CDR2 from the germline V gene are LNHDA and SQIVND (reference sequence).

This clone is a singleton in its sample. The rearrangement links TRBV28 to TRBJ1-4; 9 nucleotides match TRBD1. Germline V lookup: CDR1 MDHEN, CDR2 SYDVKM. CDR3 length: 14 amino acids. Trimming at V came to 6 bases and at J to 8 bases, leaving 7 bases not matched to a gene. CDR3 sequence: CASRPTGGAEKLFF. CDR3 in DNA: TGTGCCAGCAGACCTACAGGGGGCGCGGAAAAACTGTTTTTT.

The gene calls are TRBV5-4 and TRBJ2-5, with 9 positions matching TRBD2. The CDR3 totals 16 residues. Germline values: CDR1 SGHNT, CDR2 YYREEE (reference sequence). After removal of 4 bases from V and 5 bases from J, the junction contained 12 bases not matched to a gene. CDR3 in DNA: TGTGCCAGCAGCCCCCAAGCGGGCGCGGGAGGGGAGACCCAGTACTTC. Translation gives CASSPQAGAGGETQYF. The full variable domain, in which reference TRBV5-4 and TRBJ2-5 provide the parts outside the CDR3, is ETGVTQSPTHLIKTRGQQVTLRCSSQSGHNTVSWYQQALGQGPQFIFQYYREEENGRGNFPPRFSGLQFPNYSSELNVNALELDDSALYLCASSPQAGAGGETQYFGPGTRLLVL.

The J gene is TRBJ2-7, the V gene TRBV13, with 7 bases identical to TRBD1. The V segment lost 7 bases and the J segment 3 bases; nucleotides outside the gene matches: 9. Germline V CDR1 and CDR2: PRHDT, FYEKMQ (reference sequence). CDR3 size: 14 residues. The CDR3 sequence: CASTSRDRYYEQYF. Here the CDR3 DNA reads TGTGCCAGCACCTCCCGGGACAGATACTACGAGCAGTACTTC.

The rearrangement joins TRBV2 to TRBJ2-6; no reliable D call. There are 21 residues in the CDR3. V was pared by 0 bases and J by 0 bases, with 21 bases between. CDR1 and CDR2 (germline): SNHLY, FYNNEI. In nucleotides, the CDR3 is TGTGCCAGCAGTGAAGCGCAACTTGGTAGGGCAGGTTCCTCTGGGGCCAACGTCCTGACTTTC. Its protein product is CASSEAQLGRAGSSGANVLTF.

In this sample, this clone turned up once. The chain couples TRBV5-1 to TRBJ1-2; D is possibly TRBD1 (5 bases). The CDR3 is made up of 14 amino acids. The V gene's germline CDR1 is SGHRS and CDR2 YFSETQ. Trimming pared 0 bases from V and 6 bases from J, leaving 12 bases between. CDR3 region: CASSLVPGMNGYTF. Here the CDR3 DNA reads TGCGCCAGCAGCTTGGTACCAGGGATGAATGGCTACACCTTC.

V usage is TRBV5-1 and J usage is TRBJ1-3, with a possible D match to TRBD1 (6 bases). Trimming took 0 bases from V and 4 from J, leaving 14 bases between them. The CDR3 contains 16 residues. The germline V gene encodes CDR1 SGHRS and CDR2 YFSETQ. The CDR3, as DNA: TGCGCCAGCAGCTTGGGAACAGGGAAAACCGGAAACACCATATATTTT. Its translation is CASSLGTGKTGNTIYF.

This chain connects TRBV27 to TRBJ2-5, with 9 bases matching TRBD1. V was clipped by 5 bases and J by 4 bases; unmatched bases: 5. The CDR3 is made up of 14 amino acids. Per germline, CDR1 MNHEY and CDR2 SMNVEV (reference sequence). The CDR3 here is CASSRDRVGETQYF. CDR3 in DNA: TGTGCCAGCAGTCGGGACAGGGTAGGAGAGACCCAGTACTTC.

Points on this clone: It is unclear where the CDR3 begins or ends on the DNA, so no DNA is shown, and the CDR3 is as TCRdb lists it. The V call is TRBV19, the J call TRBJ1-1. CDR1 and CDR2 from the germline V gene are LNHDA and SQIVND (reference sequence). The CDR3 is 12 residues long, ends included. The CDR3 loop is CASSPSGREAFF.